The present TCR beta chain was sequenced within a study of blood T cell repertoires in COVID-19. Study-level information: PBMCs, B-cell-depleted T cells, or T cells were the source of the cDNA or gDNA that made up the material.

Cohorts were assigned according to the clinical history that participants reported. The recovered donors of Cohort 3 showed two negative PCRs, clearance, or symptom resolution. Only in-frame clones appear in the TCRdb table, and some are missing; sequencing was by immunoSEQ multiplex PCR. The sample records roughly 230,000 clones, 70% to 85% being singletons. Trimming cost V 7 bases and J 4 bases, with 16 bases left between them. This CDR3 contains 14 residues. The V gene's germline CDR1 is LNHDA and CDR2 SQIVND (reference sequence). This TCR was sampled from a woman in her sixties or seventies who had recovered from COVID-19. V usage is TRBV19 and J usage is TRBJ1-1; no clear D gene. The material sequenced was PBMCs or T cells enriched from blood (not recorded which). For the CDR3, the DNA is TGTGCCAGTAACTCAGCCACCCCTAGCACTGAAGCTTTCTTT. Its protein is CASNSATPSTEAFF.